The present TCR beta chain was sequenced within a study of blood T cell repertoires in COVID-19. Across the study: Samples representing acute and convalescent COVID-19 were sourced from the United States, Italy and Spain. The analysed material was cDNA or gDNA that came from T cells, B-cell-depleted T cells, or PBMCs.

The CDR3 contains 13 residues. Trimming took off 5 bases at V and 7 bases at J, with 12 bases between the two ends. Germline CDR1 is MNHEY and CDR2 is SVGAGI. How the authors handled the data: By means of reference gene primer amplification, nucleated cell counts were estimated. Sequencing used immunoSEQ multiplex PCR; TCRdb keeps in-frame clones, though not all of them. V and J calls and clone size are given by that table; D and trimming were obtained from the DNA. The sample contains 150,000 to 200,000 clones, 70% to 90% of which appear only once. The gene calls are TRBV6-5 and TRBJ1-3; TRBD1 is a possible D gene (6 bases). The sequenced sample was peripheral blood. The source of this sequence is a woman older than 75 in a cohort sampled during active or convalescent COVID-19. CDR3 nucleotide sequence: TGTGCCAGCAGTCGGGGACACCAGAACACCATATATTTT. Translation gives CASSRGHQNTIYF.